A single sample is the source of the 21 T cell receptor beta chains below, sequenced in a study of T cell responses to AZD1222 COVID-19 vaccine. Only in-frame clones appear in the TCRdb table, and some are missing; sequencing was by immunoSEQ multiplex PCR. Altogether about 130,000 clones are present, approximately 90% being singletons, with the ten largest covering roughly 1.5%. The source was peripheral blood, collected on day 0 of AZD1222 vaccination. These TCRs come from an adult in good health.

About this clone: The same CDR3 arises from other DNA sequences in this sample as well. The chain employs TRBV6-2 or TRBV6-3 and TRBJ2-7; no firm D call. Germline values: CDR1 MNHEY, CDR2 SVGEGT. The length of the CDR3 is 12 residues. Trimming cost V 2 bases and J 1 base, with 3 bases left between them. CDR3 in DNA: TGTGCCAGCAGTTACAGGTCCTACGAGCAGTACTTC. Translated: CASSYRSYEQYF.

The gene calls are TRBV2 and TRBJ1-2, with 7 positions matching TRBD1. V gave up 4 bases and J gave up 1 base; unmatched junction bases: 9. The CDR3 spans 16 residues. Looked up from germline, CDR1 is SNHLY and CDR2 is FYNNEI. CDR3 bases: TGTGCCAGCAGTGTAGGGGACAGCTTCAGTAACTATGGCTACACCTTC. Its protein is CASSVGDSFSNYGYTF.

The J gene is TRBJ1-3, the V gene TRBV28, with unresolved D. CDR1 MDHEN and CDR2 SYDVKM come from the germline V gene. The V and J ends lost 3 bases and 7 bases respectively, with 13 bases between them. The CDR3 is made up of 14 amino acids. The chain's CDR3 is CASSFASGPNTIYF. Written as DNA, the CDR3 is TGTGCCAGCAGTTTTGCTTCGGGCCCGAACACCATATATTTT.

This chain connects TRBV7-2 to TRBJ2-7; D gene uncertain. This CDR3 spans 14 amino acids. Trimming left V 1 base short and J 2 bases short, with 9 bases between. Germline loops: CDR1 SGHTA, CDR2 FQGNSA. CDR3 protein: CASSLGGSAYEQYF. The CDR3 nucleotides are TGTGCCAGCAGCTTAGGGGGTTCAGCCTACGAGCAGTACTTC.

This clone was counted a single time. The chain combines TRBV9 with TRBJ2-2; 10 bases map to TRBD1. V was clipped by 4 bases and J by 4 bases; unmatched bases: 10. Germline V gives CDR1 SGDLS, CDR2 YYNGEE. This CDR3 is 17 amino acids long. The chain's CDR3 is CASSKSDRGLVTGELFF. CDR3 DNA: TGTGCCAGCAGCAAATCCGACAGGGGGCTAGTCACCGGGGAGCTGTTTTTT.

The chain has TRBV5-1 and TRBJ2-3; D may be TRBD1 (6 bases). Germline V CDR1 and CDR2: SGHRS, YFSETQ. Trimming left V 4 bases short and J 5 bases short, with 17 bases between. The CDR3 runs 15 residues. The CDR3 DNA follows: TGCGCCAGCAGCCAAACGACAGGATTTGAAGATACGCAGTATTTT. Amino acid sequence: CASSQTTGFEDTQYF.

This chain links TRBV7-9 with TRBJ2-2, with unresolved D. V lost 4 bases and J lost 11, with 8 bases in between. CDR3 length equals 11 residues. Germline CDR1 SEHNR, CDR2 FQNEAQ (reference sequence). The chain's CDR3 is CASSSPRELFF. The CDR3 bases are TGTGCCAGCAGCTCCCCCCGAGAGCTGTTTTTT.

The chain uses TRBV5-4 and TRBJ1-1; unclear D gene. Trimming removed 0 bases at V and 0 bases at J, with 9 bases between. CDR1 is SGHNT and CDR2 is YYREEE in the germline V gene (reference sequence). The length of the CDR3 is 15 residues. The CDR3 nucleotides are TGTGCCAGCAGCTTGGAGGGCAACTTGAACACTGAAGCTTTCTTT. Translated: CASSLEGNLNTEAFF.

This chain uses TRBV5-1 with TRBJ1-5, with D uncertain. The CDR3 spans 15 residues. V was shortened by 0 bases and J by 2 bases, with 9 bases between the two germline ends. CDR1 is SGHRS and CDR2 is YFSETQ in the germline V gene. The CDR3 DNA sequence: TGCGCCAGCAGCTTGGTAGGGTCGGGCAATCAGCCCCAGCATTTT. Translation gives CASSLVGSGNQPQHF.

The chain uses TRBV18 and TRBJ2-3; D not certain. Germline assignment: CDR1 KGHSH and CDR2 LQKENI. The CDR3 totals 13 residues. Trimming removed 3 bases from V and 4 bases from J, with 8 bases in between. The CDR3 coding sequence is TGTGCCAGCTCACCCGACCTTTCAGATACGCAGTATTTT. It specifies CASSPDLSDTQYF.

V and J are TRBV6-5 and TRBJ2-1, with TRBD1 matching over 9 bases. V was clipped by 6 bases and J by 9 bases; unmatched bases: 6. The CDR3 runs to 13 residues. The germline gives CDR1 MNHEY, CDR2 SVGAGI. DNA of the CDR3: TGTGCCAGCAGCGACAGGGGGGACGCTGAGCAGTTCTTC. This encodes CASSDRGDAEQFF.

The rearrangement links TRBV3-1 (or the pseudogene TRBV3-2) to TRBJ2-7, with D possibly TRBD1 on 5 matching bases. Germline V lookup: CDR1 LGHDT, CDR2 YNNKEL (reference sequence). V was pared by 4 bases and J by 6 bases, with 10 bases between. The CDR3 sequence is 12 residues long. The CDR3 is CASSPGLAEQYF. DNA for the CDR3: TGTGCCAGCAGCCCAGGGTTGGCCGAGCAGTACTTC.

V usage is TRBV30 and J usage is TRBJ2-7; D perhaps matches TRBD1 (6 bases). Deletions cut 3 bases from V and 4 bases from J, with 16 bases between. This CDR3 has 14 residues. Germline CDR1 is GTSNPN and CDR2 is SVGIG (reference sequence). DNA for the CDR3: TGTGCCTGGAGCTTTGACAGGTTTGGTTACGAGCAGTACTTC. This encodes CAWSFDRFGYEQYF.

The rearrangement uses TRBV5-5 and TRBJ1-2, with 11 bases fitting TRBD1. The J segment lost 0 bases and the V segment lost 4 bases, leaving 11 bases of the junction unmatched. The V gene's germline CDR1 is SGHKS and CDR2 YYEKEE (reference sequence). The CDR3 runs to 18 residues. The CDR3 region is CASSPSADRGPSNYGYTF. The CDR3 bases are TGTGCCAGCAGCCCCTCCGCGGACAGGGGGCCTTCTAACTATGGCTACACCTTC. Full variable domain (remainder filled in from reference TRBV5-5 and TRBJ1-2): DAGVTQSPTHLIKTRGQQVTLRCSPISGHKSVSWYQQVLGQGPQFIFQYYEKEERGRGNFPDRFSARQFPNYSSELNVNALLLGDSALYLCASSPSADRGPSNYGYTFGSGTRLTVV.

The V gene is TRBV27, the J gene TRBJ1-6; 8 bases agree with TRBD1. Trimming at V came to 5 bases and at J to 7 bases, leaving 4 bases not matched to a gene. Germline V gene data show CDR1 as MNHEY and CDR2 as SMNVEV (reference sequence). This CDR3 is built from 14 residues. The CDR3 bases are TGTGCCAGCAGTGTGGACAGGGTGAATTCACCCCTCCACTTT. Translation gives CASSVDRVNSPLHF.

This sequence joins TRBV2 and TRBJ1-6; TRBD1 agrees at 10 bases. CDR1 is SNHLY, CDR2 FYNNEI, per germline. The length of the CDR3 is 13 residues. V shed 7 bases, J shed 9 bases, and the junction held 3 bases outside the gene matches. In DNA form, the CDR3 reads TGTGCCAGCAAGGGACAGGGGAGTTCACCCCTCCACTTT. Its protein product is CASKGQGSSPLHF.

This chain uses TRBV3-1 (or the pseudogene TRBV3-2) with TRBJ2-3; 10 bases are shared with TRBD2. With V trimmed by 3 bases and J by 2 bases, 2 bases remained unmatched. This CDR3 is built from 15 residues. Per the germline V gene, CDR1 is LGHDT and CDR2 is YNNKEL (reference sequence). CDR3 protein: CASSHSGGSTDTQYF. In DNA form, the CDR3 reads TGTGCCAGCAGCCATAGCGGGGGGTCCACAGATACGCAGTATTTT.

This clone has only a few counts. The chain uses TRBV19 and TRBJ2-1; D gene ambiguous. There are 14 residues in the CDR3. Trimming took off 4 bases at V and 2 bases at J, with 9 bases between the two ends. Germline CDR1 is LNHDA and CDR2 is SQIVND (reference sequence). The CDR3 DNA reads TGTGCCAGTAGTACAGGAGTCGCCTACAATGAGCAGTTCTTC. Translating it yields CASSTGVAYNEQFF.

This clone was seen only a few times. The V call is TRBV24-1, the J call TRBJ1-2; a possible D gene is TRBD1 (6 bases). Germline CDR1 reads KGHDR; CDR2 reads SFDVKD. The CDR3 length is 16 residues. Trimming stripped 3 bases from V and 8 bases from J, with 21 bases between. The CDR3 nucleotides read TGTGCCACCAGTGATACCACAACAGGGCCGTGGGGGGGCTACACCTTC. Translated: CATSDTTTGPWGGYTF.

The V call is TRBV7-9, the J call TRBJ2-3, with D perhaps TRBD2 (7 bases). V gave up 2 bases and J gave up 0 bases, with 12 bases separating them. CDR1 SEHNR and CDR2 FQNEAQ come from the germline V gene (reference sequence). This CDR3 comprises 16 residues. CDR3 sequence (DNA): TGTGCCAGCAGCTTAAGGGGCGGGGGCAGCACAGATACGCAGTATTTT. Translated: CASSLRGGGSTDTQYF.

This chain joins TRBV18 and TRBJ1-5, with TRBD1 matching over 8 bases. Germline V CDR1 and CDR2: KGHSH, LQKENI. The CDR3 runs to 14 residues. V lost 6 bases to trimming and J lost 4 bases; unmatched junction nucleotides: 5. CDR3 nucleotide sequence: TGTGCCAGCTCGCCGACAGGGGATAATCAGCCCCAGCATTTT. Encoded protein: CASSPTGDNQPQHF.